These 14 T cell receptor beta chains share one sample of origin, sequenced in a study of beta chain features in type 1 diabetes. As every portion of the isolated RNA was reverse transcribed, the sequencing read expressed TCRB transcripts. The data were produced by immunoSEQ multiplex PCR, yet TCRdb's version contains in-frame clones alone and is incomplete. The repertoire includes 350,000 or so clones, 15% to 20% of them detected once, and 0.035% to 0.05% sits in the top ten. Sequenced input: naive CD4+ T cells from blood. Receptors were obtained from a woman aged 18-29 years in good health.

The rearrangement joins TRBV4-3 to TRBJ1-1; 10 bases match TRBD1. With V trimmed by 2 bases and J by 4 bases, 1 base remained unmatched. This CDR3 region has 14 residues. The germline V gene has CDR1 LGHNA and CDR2 YSLEER. CDR3 coding DNA: TGCGCCAGCAGCCAATGGACAGGGGGCACTGAAGCTTTCTTT. Its translation is CASSQWTGGTEAFF.

This chain uses TRBV7-2 with TRBJ2-1; TRBD2 agrees at 12 bases. Per germline, CDR1 SGHTA and CDR2 FQGNSA. The CDR3 length is 17 residues. Trimming removed 3 bases from V and 6 bases from J; junction bases left unmatched: 9. The CDR3 here is CASSFPPLAGGLNEQFF. CDR3 coding DNA: TGTGCCAGCAGCTTTCCCCCCCTAGCGGGAGGGCTCAATGAGCAGTTCTTC.

V usage is TRBV30 and J usage is TRBJ2-5; 8 bases match TRBD2. This CDR3 has 13 amino acids. V lost 2 bases and J lost 2; bases outside the gene matches: 1. Germline V gives CDR1 GTSNPN, CDR2 SVGIG (reference sequence). CDR3 bases: TGTGCCTGGAGTCCGGGGGGGCAAGAGACCCAGTACTTC. Protein sequence: CAWSPGGQETQYF.

This clone was observed a handful of times. This chain uses TRBV11-2 with TRBJ2-3, with a weak D call TRBD2 (5 bases). V dropped 2 bases and J dropped 10 bases, with 10 bases sitting between them. Per germline, CDR1 SGHAT and CDR2 FQNNGV. This CDR3 has 12 amino acids. The CDR3 DNA reads TGTGCCAGCAGCTTAATGAGGGTCGCGCAGTATTTT. This encodes CASSLMRVAQYF. The full variable domain, rest sourced from reference TRBV11-2 and TRBJ2-3, is EAGVAQSPRYKIIEKRQSVAFWCNPISGHATLYWYQQILGQGPKLLIQFQNNGVVDDSQLPKDRFSAERLKGVDSTLKIQPAKLEDSAVYLCASSLMRVAQYFGPGTRLTVL.

The chain recombines TRBV9 with TRBJ2-1, with no clear D. There are 13 residues in the CDR3. Germline V lookup: CDR1 SGDLS, CDR2 YYNGEE. V dropped 0 bases and J dropped 3 bases, with 4 bases sitting between them. CDR3 residues: CASSVADYNEQFF. Written as DNA, the CDR3 is TGTGCCAGCAGCGTAGCAGACTACAATGAGCAGTTCTTC. The variable domain in full, with the rest retrieved from reference TRBV9 and TRBJ2-1, is DSGVTQTPKHLITATGQRVTLRCSPRSGDLSVYWYQQSLDQGLQFLIQYYNGEERAKGNILERFSAQQFPDLHSELNLSSLELGDSALYFCASSVADYNEQFFGPGTRLTVL.

This clone showed up just a few times. V usage is TRBV7-2 and J usage is TRBJ2-3; no reliable D call. Per germline, CDR1 SGHTA and CDR2 FQGNSA. CDR3 size: 13 residues. V was trimmed by 5 bases and J by 3 bases, leaving 9 bases between them. CDR3 region: CASSLERTDTQYF. For the CDR3, the DNA is TGTGCCAGCAGCCTGGAGAGGACAGATACGCAGTATTTT.

This chain links TRBV5-1 with TRBJ1-1, with TRBD1 as a possible D gene (5 bases). The CDR3 has 13 amino acids. Trimming removed 2 bases at V and 1 base at J, with 6 bases between. In germline, CDR1 is SGHRS, CDR2 YFSETQ. CDR3 amino acids: CASSFGGNTEAFF. CDR3 nucleotides: TGCGCCAGCAGCTTCGGGGGGAACACTGAAGCTTTCTTT.

The gene calls are TRBV7-3 and TRBJ2-1, with D unresolved. The CDR3 loop spans 17 amino acids. The V end was cut by 0 bases, the J end by 0 bases, with 12 bases between. Per the germline V gene, CDR1 is SGHTA and CDR2 is FQGTGA. CDR3 DNA sequence: TGTGCCAGCAGCTTAACTGGTGCTGTTAGCTCCTACAATGAGCAGTTCTTC. Protein sequence: CASSLTGAVSSYNEQFF.

The chain couples TRBV11-2 to TRBJ2-5; D may be TRBD1 (5 bases). This CDR3 is 15 amino acids long. V lost 3 bases and J lost 2, with 13 bases in between. CDR1 SGHAT and CDR2 FQNNGV come from the germline V gene. The CDR3: CASSFLSAGQETQYF. The CDR3 DNA reads as TGTGCCAGCAGCTTCCTCTCGGCAGGGCAAGAGACCCAGTACTTC.

A word on this clone: Other DNA sequences in the sample encode the same CDR3. The rearrangement uses TRBV9 and TRBJ2-5, with D unresolved. The germline V gene encodes CDR1 SGDLS and CDR2 YYNGEE. The CDR3 runs to 14 residues. Trimming shortened V by 0 bases and J by 1 base, and 7 bases separated the two germline ends. Here the CDR3 DNA reads TGTGCCAGCAGCGTAGGAGGTTCCCAAGAGACCCAGTACTTC. Translation: CASSVGGSQETQYF.

V gene TRBV5-6 combines with J gene TRBJ2-1; 8 positions match TRBD2. The CDR3 has 12 amino acids. CDR1 and CDR2 (germline): SGHDT, YYEEEE. Unmatched junction bases numbered 9, after V lost 4 bases and J lost 15 bases. The CDR3 protein is CASSILAVAMFF. CDR3 coding DNA: TGTGCCAGCAGCATACTAGCGGTTGCGATGTTCTTC.

This clone was seen only a few times. This chain links TRBV4-3 with TRBJ1-3, with 8 bases fitting TRBD1. The germline V gene has CDR1 LGHNA and CDR2 YSLEER. Trimming took 4 bases from V and 0 from J; bases not matched to a gene: 2. CDR3 length equals 15 residues. The CDR3 DNA reads TGCGCCAGCAGCCGGGACAGGACCTCTGGAAACACCATATATTTT. It encodes CASSRDRTSGNTIYF.

The table lists this clone with a few counts. The chain recombines TRBV18 with TRBJ2-2, with no clear D. Germline V gene sequence: CDR1 KGHSH, CDR2 LQKENI. The CDR3 sequence is 15 residues long. Deletions cut 6 bases from V and 1 base from J, with 12 bases between. Here the CDR3 reads CASSRDLGNTGELFF. The CDR3 coding sequence is TGTGCCAGCTCCAGAGATCTAGGGAACACCGGGGAGCTGTTTTTT.

The chain has TRBV5-4 and TRBJ1-4, with D tentatively TRBD1 (6 bases). This CDR3 is built from 15 residues. In germline, CDR1 is SGHNT, CDR2 YYREEE (reference sequence). The V end was cut by 0 bases, the J end by 3 bases, with 9 bases between. In DNA form, the CDR3 reads TGTGCCAGCAGCTTGGGACAGGTCCCTAATGAAAAACTGTTTTTT. Its protein is CASSLGQVPNEKLFF.